One and the same sample provided the 14 T cell receptor beta chains below, sequenced in a study of shared T cell receptors in the human thymus. Profiling relied on immunoSEQ multiplex PCR, and the TCRdb table lists in-frame clones only, not all of them. The sample contains some 700,000 clones, roughly 88% of which appear only once. The same data also contributed to another study, on human thymus T cells.

Sequenced: thymocytes. The origin of the receptors is a boy younger than two with a congenital heart defect.

This rearrangement joins TRBV30 to TRBJ2-5; 13 nucleotides agree with TRBD2. The CDR3 runs 15 residues. The V gene's germline CDR1 is GTSNPN and CDR2 SVGIG (reference sequence). The trim removed 0 bases at V and 2 bases at J, leaving 0 bases unmatched. The CDR3 coding sequence is TGTGCCTGGAGTGTACTAGCGGGAGGGCAAGAGACCCAGTACTTC. This gives the protein CAWSVLAGGQETQYF.

The count of this clone is one. The chain uses TRBV25-1 and TRBJ2-1; 8 bases map to TRBD1. The trim removed 5 bases at V and 7 bases at J, leaving 7 bases unmatched. The CDR3 consists of 14 residues. CDR1 MGHDK and CDR2 SYGVNS come from the germline V gene. The CDR3 DNA sequence: TGTGCCAGCAGTCCCCGACAGGGGAAGAATGAGCAGTTCTTC. Protein product: CASSPRQGKNEQFF. The full variable domain, with the rest looked up from reference TRBV25-1 and TRBJ2-1, is EADIYQTPRYLVIGTGKKITLECSQTMGHDKMYWYQQDPGMELHLIHYSYGVNSTEKGDLSSESTVSRIRTEHFPLTLESARPSHTSQYLCASSPRQGKNEQFFGPGTRLTVL.

J is TRBJ2-3 and V is TRBV2, with TRBD2 matching 9 bases. Germline lookup yields CDR1 SNHLY and CDR2 FYNNEI. CDR3 length: 15 residues. J gave up 4 bases and V 4 bases, and 6 bases lay outside the gene matches. CDR3 in DNA: TGTGCCAGCAGTGTAGGGCGGGGGGGGGCAGATACGCAGTATTTT. Translated: CASSVGRGGADTQYF.

The gene calls are TRBV5-1 and TRBJ2-2, with TRBD2 matching over 10 bases. CDR3 length: 18 residues. J lost 2 bases, V lost 0 bases, and 7 bases had no gene match. From germline, CDR1 is SGHRS and CDR2 YFSETQ. The CDR3 DNA reads TGCGCCAGCAGCTTGGGCTCACTAGCGGGGTCCAACACCGGGGAGCTGTTTTTT. Translation gives CASSLGSLAGSNTGELFF.

The chain has TRBV19 and TRBJ1-5; 10 bases match TRBD1. The CDR3 sequence is 13 residues long. V dropped 7 bases and J dropped 5; count of bases not matched to a gene: 2. Germline values: CDR1 LNHDA, CDR2 SQIVND (reference sequence). CDR3 DNA sequence: TGTGCCAGTATGGGGACAGGGGATCAGCCCCAGCATTTT. Amino acid sequence: CASMGTGDQPQHF.

This clone came up once. The chain uses TRBV4-3 and TRBJ2-7, with 10 bases fitting TRBD2. Looked up from germline, CDR1 is LGHNA and CDR2 is YSLEER. The trim removed 0 bases at V and 3 bases at J, leaving 14 bases unmatched. The CDR3 has 19 amino acids. The CDR3 protein is CASSQDQGLATRRVYEQYF. The CDR3 nucleotides are TGCGCCAGCAGCCAAGATCAGGGACTAGCGACACGAAGAGTCTACGAGCAGTACTTC.

The CDR3, as DNA: TGTGCCAGCAGCTCAAACCGGGACACGACGTACGAGCAGTACTTC. Translation: CASSSNRDTTYEQYF. V is TRBV7-9 and J is TRBJ2-7; maybe TRBD1 (6 bases). There are 15 residues in the CDR3. Germline V gene lookup returns CDR1 SEHNR and CDR2 FQNEAQ (reference sequence). Trimming cost V 4 bases and J 4 bases, with 17 bases left between them.

The chain links TRBV4-1 to TRBJ1-2, with a tentative D call TRBD1 (5 bases). V was pared by 2 bases and J by 7 bases, with 14 bases between. Germline CDR1 reads MGHRA; CDR2 reads YSYEKL. The CDR3 has 14 amino acids. The CDR3 here is CASSQKGRAGGYTF. In DNA, the CDR3 is TGCGCCAGCAGCCAAAAGGGGAGGGCAGGTGGCTACACCTTC.

The rearrangement uses TRBV5-1 and TRBJ2-1; D remains unclear. V was clipped by 2 bases and J by 10 bases, with 13 bases between them. This CDR3 is built from 13 residues. Looked up from germline, CDR1 is SGHRS and CDR2 is YFSETQ. DNA for the CDR3: TGCGCCAGCAGCTTAAACTCCACGAGGGAGCAGTTCTTC. Amino acid sequence: CASSLNSTREQFF.

This clone was counted only a few times. The rearrangement uses TRBV7-9 and TRBJ1-3, with D uncertain. CDR3 size: 14 residues. The V and J ends lost 4 bases and 4 bases respectively, with 11 bases between them. Germline CDR1 is SEHNR and CDR2 is FQNEAQ (reference sequence). The chain's CDR3 is CASSCPRNGNTIYF. CDR3 DNA: TGTGCCAGCAGCTGCCCTAGGAACGGAAACACCATATATTTT.

The chain joins TRBV14 to TRBJ2-1; 8 nucleotides align to TRBD2. The germline gives CDR1 SGHDN, CDR2 FVKESK. The CDR3 consists of 14 residues. The V segment lost 5 bases and the J segment 8 bases; nucleotides outside the gene matches: 8. CDR3 sequence: CASSNSGNLDEQFF. CDR3 DNA: TGTGCCAGCAGCAATAGCGGGAATTTAGATGAGCAGTTCTTC.

This chain uses TRBV11-2 with TRBJ2-2, with D hard to call. Germline V CDR1 and CDR2: SGHAT, FQNNGV. The CDR3 is 14 amino acids. V lost 3 bases and J 1 base, leaving 6 bases between the germline ends. The CDR3 DNA is TGTGCCAGCAGCTTGCAGTTGAACACCGGGGAGCTGTTTTTT. Translated: CASSLQLNTGELFF.

The chain combines TRBV30 with TRBJ2-3; D not certain. Germline CDR1 and CDR2: GTSNPN and SVGIG (reference sequence). Between the trimmed V and J ends, which lost 8 bases and 2 bases, there was a span of 8 bases. CDR3 length equals 11 residues. The CDR3 coding sequence is TGTGCCGGAGCCAACACAGATACGCAGTATTTT. Protein: CAGANTDTQYF.

The V and J genes are TRBV27 and TRBJ2-4, with a weak D call TRBD2 (6 bases). The CDR3 has 16 amino acids. Germline V gene sequence: CDR1 MNHEY, CDR2 SMNVEV (reference sequence). V shed 0 bases and J shed 15 bases, with 24 bases lying between them. Here the CDR3 reads CASSLSPTRNVTWRYF. CDR3 DNA sequence: TGTGCCAGCAGTTTATCCCCGACTAGGAACGTTACGTGGCGGTACTTC.